The following is a TCR beta chain sequence with its context. The antigen remains undetermined. This was the immunoSEQ v3 assay. Sequencing depth was approximately 1.8 million read pairs for survey level, roughly 4.5-6 million for deep. Only in-frame clones appear in the TCRdb table, and some are missing; sequencing was by immunoSEQ multiplex PCR. The repertoire has more than 90,000 clones, roughly 65% of them found once; the top ten carry approximately 11%. As for time point: pre-treatment sample, taken before nivolumab and TIL therapy. Tumor tissue came from excised metastases, mostly pleural nodules or supraclavicular lymph nodes. The sample belongs to a study of TIL therapy for anti-PD-1-resistant metastatic lung cancer. Study at large: Most patients had lung adenocarcinoma; several tumors were EGFR-mutant, two ALK-rearranged; half smoked currently or formerly. Tumors carried a median around 1.4 non-synonymous mutations per megabase. General study findings and limits: Patients were highly selected, enriched for treatment-naive, never-smoker and oncogene-addicted cases.

V lost 6 bases and J 1 base, leaving 14 bases between the germline ends. CDR1 and CDR2 (germline): SGHTS, YDEGEE. The CDR3 is 15 residues long. The material sequenced was tumor tissue, taken at baseline. The genes are TRBV5-8 and TRBJ2-1; D may be TRBD1 or TRBD2 (5 bases each). This receptor was taken from a person aged 25-80 years with non-small cell lung cancer. The DNA for the CDR3 is TGTGCCAGCACCCTTAGGGGACGGTCCTACAATGAGCAGTTCTTC. Its translation is CASTLRGRSYNEQFF.